Listed below are T cell receptor beta chains from one sample, sequenced in a study of cytomegalovirus exposure and HLA in healthy donors. Clones were sequenced by immunoSEQ multiplex PCR, and TCRdb holds only the in-frame ones, with some missing. The sample includes approximately 160,000 clones, around 79% of them seen just once. The sample was PBMCs. The receptors were sampled from a male donor in good health and CMV-seropositive. CDR3s include the opening cysteine and the closing phenylalanine or tryptophan. Fields, in order: CDR3 protein, CDR3 DNA, clone size, CDR3 length, J gene, V gene, D gene. A D gene is named only where the DNA matches it firmly. A row's size may be missing; if present it is once, few, many or a size class.

CDR3: CASSWAGGAGETQYF
DNA: TGTGCCAGCAGCTGGGCCGGGGGGGCCGGGGAGACCCAGTACTTC
size: once
length: 15
J: TRBJ2-5
V: TRBV7-2
D: TRBD2

CDR3: CASSLSWATSGANVLTF
DNA: TGTGCCAGCAGCTTAAGCTGGGCGACCTCTGGGGCCAACGTCCTGACTTTC
size: NA
length: 17
J: TRBJ2-6
V: TRBV5-4
D: NA

CDR3: CASSLTGTSYEQYF
DNA: TGTGCCAGCTCACTGACAGGAACCTCTTACGAGCAGTACTTC
size: once
length: 14
J: TRBJ2-7
V: TRBV18
D: NA

CDR3: CASSFLGTGSPLHF
DNA: TGTGCCAGCAGCTTTCTGGGGACTGGTTCACCCCTCCACTTT
size: once
length: 14
J: TRBJ1-6
V: TRBV7-3
D: NA

CDR3: CASSSLTGAYGYTF
DNA: TGTGCCAGCAGTTCCCTGACAGGGGCCTATGGCTACACCTTC
size: NA
length: 14
J: TRBJ1-2
V: TRBV6-5
D: TRBD1

CDR3: CASDLIGTINEQFF
DNA: TGTGCCAGCGACCTCATAGGGACAATCAATGAGCAGTTCTTC
size: few
length: 14
J: TRBJ2-1
V: TRBV2
D: NA

CDR3: CASSESIVMNTEAFF
DNA: TGTGCCAGCAGTGAAAGTATAGTCATGAACACTGAAGCTTTCTTT
size: NA
length: 15
J: TRBJ1-1
V: TRBV6-1
D: NA

CDR3: CASGLYGTGYTGELFF
DNA: TGTGCTAGTGGTTTGTATGGGACAGGGTACACCGGGGAGCTGTTTTTT
size: NA
length: 16
J: TRBJ2-2
V: TRBV12-5
D: TRBD1

CDR3: CASRSGAGTGELFF
DNA: TGTGCCAGCAGGAGCGGGGCGGGCACCGGGGAGCTGTTTTTT
size: NA
length: 14
J: TRBJ2-2
V: TRBV6-1
D: TRBD2

CDR3: CASSPGEETQYF
DNA: TGTGCCAGCAGCCCCGGGGAAGAGACCCAGTACTTC
size: NA
length: 12
J: TRBJ2-5
V: TRBV9
D: NA

CDR3: CASSQGEFNYGYTF
DNA: TGCGCCAGCAGCCAAGGAGAATTTAACTATGGCTACACCTTC
size: NA
length: 14
J: TRBJ1-2
V: TRBV4-1
D: NA

CDR3: CAWRGAFSENSPLHF
DNA: TGTGCCTGGAGAGGAGCCTTCTCGGAAAATTCACCCCTCCACTTT
size: NA
length: 15
J: TRBJ1-6
V: TRBV30
D: NA

CDR3: CASSAAAANQPQHF
DNA: TGTGCCAGCAGTGCCGCGGCTGCGAATCAGCCCCAGCATTTT
size: NA
length: 14
J: TRBJ1-5
V: TRBV6-5
D: NA

CDR3: CASSLEGQRNEKLFF
DNA: TGTGCCAGCAGCTTAGAAGGACAGCGTAATGAAAAACTGTTTTTT
size: once
length: 15
J: TRBJ1-4
V: TRBV13
D: NA

CDR3: CASSPRQGGSTEAFF
DNA: TGTGCCAGCAGCCCCAGACAGGGAGGAAGCACTGAAGCTTTCTTT
size: few
length: 15
J: TRBJ1-1
V: TRBV7-6
D: TRBD1

CDR3: CASGTSGANEQFF
DNA: TGTGCCAGCGGCACTAGCGGGGCCAATGAGCAGTTCTTC
size: NA
length: 13
J: TRBJ2-1
V: TRBV9
D: TRBD2

CDR3: CATRRTVDSPLHF
DNA: TGTGCCACCAGGAGGACAGTGGATTCACCCCTCCACTTT
size: few
length: 13
J: TRBJ1-6
V: TRBV2
D: NA

CDR3: CASSFSNSPLHF
DNA: TGTGCCAGCAGTTTCTCTAATTCACCCCTCCACTTT
size: NA
length: 12
J: TRBJ1-6
V: TRBV28
D: NA

CDR3: CASSLDRGAFGYTF
DNA: TGTGCCAGCAGCTTAGATCGGGGGGCCTTTGGCTACACCTTC
size: few
length: 14
J: TRBJ1-2
V: TRBV13
D: NA

CDR3: CASSPGLAGYTGELFF
DNA: TGTGCCAGTAGTCCCGGACTAGCGGGGTACACCGGGGAGCTGTTTTTT
size: NA
length: 16
J: TRBJ2-2
V: TRBV19
D: TRBD2

CDR3: CASSADRAGAEAFF
DNA: TGTGCCAGCAGTGCGGACAGGGCAGGCGCTGAAGCTTTCTTT
size: NA
length: 14
J: TRBJ1-1
V: TRBV6-1
D: TRBD1

CDR3: CSVERQLNTEAFF
DNA: TGCAGCGTTGAAAGACAGCTGAACACTGAAGCTTTCTTT
size: NA
length: 13
J: TRBJ1-1
V: TRBV29-1
D: NA

CDR3: CASGPTSPGDTQYF
DNA: TGTGCTAGTGGTCCGACGTCCCCCGGGGATACGCAGTATTTT
size: NA
length: 14
J: TRBJ2-3
V: TRBV12-5
D: NA

CDR3: CASSVAGTSGGATDTQYF
DNA: TGTGCCAGCAGCGTAGCTGGGACTAGCGGGGGAGCCACAGATACGCAGTATTTT
size: NA
length: 18
J: TRBJ2-3
V: TRBV9
D: TRBD2

CDR3: CASSQGYQPQHF
DNA: TGTGCCAGCAGCCAAGGCTATCAGCCCCAGCATTTT
size: NA
length: 12
J: TRBJ1-5
V: TRBV16
D: NA

CDR3: CASSLGAPMDTQYF
DNA: TGTGCCAGCAGCTTAGGAGCGCCCATGGATACGCAGTATTTT
size: NA
length: 14
J: TRBJ2-3
V: TRBV11-2
D: NA

CDR3: CASSSSTGDGYTF
DNA: TGTGCCAGCAGTTCTAGCACAGGGGATGGCTACACCTTC
size: few
length: 13
J: TRBJ1-2
V: TRBV11-3
D: TRBD1

CDR3: CASSIQGAQPQHF
DNA: TGCGCCAGCAGCATTCAGGGGGCTCAGCCCCAGCATTTT
size: NA
length: 13
J: TRBJ1-5
V: TRBV5-1
D: TRBD1

CDR3: CASSYDRGHEQYF
DNA: TGTGCCAGCAGCTACGACAGGGGCCACGAGCAGTACTTC
size: NA
length: 13
J: TRBJ2-7
V: TRBV5-8
D: TRBD1

CDR3: CASSLKRGGSYEQYF
DNA: TGTGCCAGCAGTTTAAAGCGGGGGGGCTCCTACGAGCAGTACTTC
size: few
length: 15
J: TRBJ2-7
V: TRBV2
D: TRBD2

CDR3: CASSQVEGRNSPLHF
DNA: TGCGCCAGCAGCCAAGTGGAGGGTCGGAATTCACCCCTCCACTTT
size: NA
length: 15
J: TRBJ1-6
V: TRBV4-1
D: NA

CDR3: CASSLWTGTVNYGYTF
DNA: TGTGCCAGCAGCCTCTGGACAGGGACGGTCAACTATGGCTACACCTTC
size: NA
length: 16
J: TRBJ1-2
V: TRBV7-8
D: TRBD1

CDR3: CASSFTGTADNEQFF
DNA: TGCGCCAGCAGCTTTACCGGGACAGCCGACAATGAGCAGTTCTTC
size: NA
length: 15
J: TRBJ2-1
V: TRBV5-1
D: TRBD1

CDR3: CASSGGQLPPNSPLHF
DNA: TGTGCCAGCAGTGGGGGACAGCTGCCACCTAATTCACCCCTCCACTTT
size: NA
length: 16
J: TRBJ1-6
V: TRBV6-1
D: TRBD1

CDR3: CASSLAWGPTGHNEQFF
DNA: TGTGCCAGCAGCTTAGCGTGGGGGCCGACAGGCCACAATGAGCAGTTCTTC
size: NA
length: 17
J: TRBJ2-1
V: TRBV7-2
D: NA

CDR3: CSGQTYNEQFF
DNA: TGCAGTGGACAGACCTACAATGAGCAGTTCTTC
size: NA
length: 11
J: TRBJ2-1
V: TRBV20-1
D: NA

CDR3: CASSPPRERNIQYF
DNA: TGTGCCAGCAGTCCTCCCCGGGAGAGGAACATTCAGTACTTC
size: NA
length: 14
J: TRBJ2-4
V: TRBV6-6
D: NA